This T cell receptor beta chain was found in a study of blood T cell repertoires in COVID-19. The V segment lost 6 bases and the J segment 0 bases; nucleotides outside the gene matches: 12. The CDR3 has 19 residues. Per the germline V gene, CDR1 is LNHDA and CDR2 is SQIVND (reference sequence). The data were produced by immunoSEQ multiplex PCR, yet TCRdb's version contains in-frame clones alone and is incomplete. The sample has 250,000 to 350,000 clones, approximately 83% seen once. Sequencing used PBMCs or T cells enriched from blood (not recorded which). The chain joins TRBV19 to TRBJ1-6; 9 bases map to TRBD1. The origin of this receptor is a woman aged 30 to 39 who had recovered from COVID-19. The CDR3 loop is CASRKVLGTGSSYNSPLHF. DNA for the CDR3: TGTGCCAGTAGAAAAGTGCTCGGGACAGGGAGCTCCTATAATTCACCCCTCCACTTT.